These 10 T cell receptor beta chains originate from one sample sequenced in a study of tumor and adjacent non-tumor tissue in lung cancer. This sample's RNA came from whole unsorted tissue. A modified ARM-PCR protocol with three rounds of nested PCR amplified TCRbeta. TCRdb reanalysed the multiplex PCR reads using MiXCR and keeps one entry per CDR3 protein. The sample gives approximately 150,000 distinct CDR3 sequences, around 60% of which show up once; about 20% is in the top ten. Material: lung tumor tissue. The origin of the receptors is a man aged 55 to 70 with small cell lung cancer.

Points on this clonotype: A much larger clone sits a single nucleotide away, making a read error possible. V is TRBV20-1 and J is TRBJ2-5; the D gene is possibly TRBD1 (5 bases). V was shortened by 6 bases and J by 2 bases, with 19 bases between the two germline ends. This CDR3 region has 15 residues. Per germline, CDR1 DFQATT and CDR2 SNEGSKA (reference sequence). CDR3 coding DNA: TGCAGTGCACCGGACATGACGACCTTTCAAGAGACCCAGTACTTC. This codes for CSAPDMTTFQETQYF.

This clonotype was counted once. A read error is possible here, since a much larger clone lies one base away. CDR3 sequence (DNA): TGCAGTGCTAGTCGGACTAGCGGTCCCGGGAGCGTGGGTGAGCAGTTCTTC. This translates into CSASRTSGPGSVGEQFF. This rearrangement joins TRBV20-1 to TRBJ2-1; 10 bases fit TRBD2. V lost 3 bases to trimming and J lost 9 bases; unmatched junction nucleotides: 17. The CDR3 covers 17 residues. The germline gives CDR1 DFQATT, CDR2 SNEGSKA (reference sequence).

The chain recombines TRBV5-4 with TRBJ2-5, with D hard to call. The CDR3 length is 15 residues. V lost 3 bases to trimming and J lost 7 bases, with 19 bases between them. Germline CDR1 is SGHNT and CDR2 is YYREEE (reference sequence). CDR3 sequence: CASSSPDPVQVTQYF. DNA for the CDR3: TGTGCCAGCAGCTCCCCCGACCCCGTGCAGGTGACCCAGTACTTC.

This clonotype was seen more than once but under ten times. Just one base apart from a much larger clone, this may be a read error. The chain recombines TRBV6-2 or TRBV6-3 with TRBJ2-3; possible D gene TRBD2, 6 bases. The germline V gene has CDR1 MNHEY and CDR2 SVGEGT. The V end lost 2 bases, the J end lost 3 bases, and 15 bases lay between the germline ends. The CDR3 contains 16 residues. Here the CDR3 reads CASSYERSRGTDTQYF. CDR3 nucleotide sequence: TGTGCCAGCAGTTACGAACGGTCCCGGGGGACAGATACGCAGTATTTT.

Worth noting for this clonotype: A single base separates this from a much larger clone, so it may be a read error. The rearrangement links TRBV5-6 to TRBJ2-1; 8 nucleotides match TRBD2. The germline CDR1 and CDR2 sequences are SGHDT and YYEEEE. This CDR3 comprises 14 residues. The CDR3 here is CASNLWLSGGEQFF. The CDR3 DNA is TGTGCCAGCAACTTGTGGCTGAGCGGGGGAGAGCAGTTCTTC.

This clonotype was seen many times. The chain uses TRBV12-3 or TRBV12-4 and TRBJ2-7, with 11 positions matching TRBD2. The J segment lost 0 bases and the V segment lost 1 base, leaving 5 bases of the junction unmatched. The CDR3 has 17 amino acids. The CDR3 spells CASSLETSGRCSYEQYV. The CDR3 DNA reads TGTGCCAGCAGTTTAGAAACTAGCGGGAGATGCTCCTACGAGCAGTACGTC.

Of note for this clonotype: Relative to the germline gene, one junction end is altered; a read error may explain this. The V call is TRBV4-1, the J call TRBJ2-1, with D perhaps TRBD1 or TRBD2 (7 bases each). There are 18 residues in the CDR3. Germline V gives CDR1 MGHRA, CDR2 YSYEKL. The CDR3 spells CASSQDLLPGGDYNEQFF. CDR3 nucleotides: TGCGCCAGCAGCCAAGATCTCCTGCCAGGGGGGGACTACAATGAGCAATTCTTC.

V usage is TRBV5-6 and J usage is TRBJ1-6; unclear D gene. The ends were cut back, 4 bases at V and 5 bases at J, with 16 bases in the middle. From germline, CDR1 is SGHDT and CDR2 YYEEEE. The CDR3 sequence is 16 residues long. This CDR3 is CASSPPGRRNNSPLHF. In nucleotides, the CDR3 is TGTGCCAGCAGCCCACCCGGGAGACGCAATAATTCACCCCTCCACTTT.

As to this clonotype: The junction differs from germline at one of its ends, possibly a read error. V is TRBV6-2 or TRBV6-3 and J is TRBJ1-5, with 11 bases lining up with TRBD1. CDR1 is MNHEY and CDR2 is SVGEGT in the germline V gene. The CDR3 has 15 amino acids. This chain's CDR3 is CACSTGTGGSQPQHF. The CDR3 DNA reads as TGTGCCTGCAGTACCGGGACAGGGGGATCTCAGCCCCAGCATTTT.

Note on this clonotype: At one end, the junction sequence differs from germline, possibly due to a read error. V is TRBV11-1 and J is TRBJ2-1; D gene unclear. This CDR3 region has 12 residues. Per germline, CDR1 SGHAT and CDR2 FQDESV (reference sequence). CDR3 sequence: CASRLLGDEQFF. The CDR3 DNA reads as TGTGCTAGCAGGTTATTAGGCGATGAGCAGTTCTTC.